The source of this T cell receptor (beta chain) is a study of a mutant IDH1 vaccine in newly diagnosed glioma. Looking at the study overall: Treated patients had a mean age of about 40 years and an approximately 62% male, around 40% female split. Most patients had radiochemotherapy with temozolomide before enrollment; others had one alone. Study findings and constraints: Pseudoprogression looked unconnected to shifts in top peripheral T cell clonotypes.

V trimming: 2 bases; J trimming: 2 bases; junction bases outside the gene matches: 8. The CDR3 covers 16 residues. Per germline, CDR1 LGHNA and CDR2 YSLEER. Assay: immunoSEQ multiplex PCR; the TCRdb copy retains only in-frame clones and omits some. Among approximately 35,000 clones listed, about 88% were seen once. Of note for this clone: Its antigen is not known.

Time point defined: baseline, week 1 (first vaccination visit). The treatment was: pre-vaccination baseline after standard-of-care therapy. The gene calls are TRBV4-3 and TRBJ2-7; 8 bases match TRBD1. The sample was PBMCs, taken from a glioma patient treated with radiotherapy, temozolomide or both. The TCR was taken from a middle-aged woman with glioma. The CDR3 sequence is CASSQSRTGGTYEQYF. As DNA, the CDR3 is TGCGCCAGCAGCCAAAGTAGAACAGGGGGAACCTACGAGCAGTACTTC.